This T cell receptor beta chain was captured by sequencing in a study of T cell responses to AZD1222 COVID-19 vaccine. About the study: Pooled together were second doses at about 4 or about 12 weeks. Study-wide points: Only a handful of AZD1222 recipients tested seropositive at baseline.

Clones were read by immunoSEQ multiplex PCR, and TCRdb kept only the in-frame ones, dropping some. This table has roughly 140,000 clones, 90% to 95% appearing once. Trimming took off 7 bases at V and 1 base at J, with 14 bases between the two ends. Germline V gives CDR1 GTSNPN, CDR2 SVGIG (reference sequence). This CDR3 region has 14 residues. Concerning this clone itself: The antigen is not known.

This specimen consisted of peripheral blood, obtained on day 0 of AZD1222 vaccination. The sequence was collected from an adult in good health. The V call is TRBV30, the J call TRBJ2-1; D is unresolved. CDR3 nucleotide sequence: TGTGCCTTGATCGACACCTTGTCCTACAATGAGCAGTTCTTC. This encodes CALIDTLSYNEQFF.